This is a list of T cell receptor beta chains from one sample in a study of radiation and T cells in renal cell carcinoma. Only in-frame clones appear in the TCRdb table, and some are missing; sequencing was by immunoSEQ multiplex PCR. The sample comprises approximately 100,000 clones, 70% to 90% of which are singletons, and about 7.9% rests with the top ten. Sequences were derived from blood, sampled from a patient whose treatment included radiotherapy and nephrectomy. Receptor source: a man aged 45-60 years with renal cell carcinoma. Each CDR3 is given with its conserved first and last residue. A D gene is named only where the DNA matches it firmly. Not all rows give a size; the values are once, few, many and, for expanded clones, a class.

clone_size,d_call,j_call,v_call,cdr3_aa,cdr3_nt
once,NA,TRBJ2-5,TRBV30,CAGNPQAGKETQYF,TGTGCCGGGAACCCCCAAGCGGGCAAAGAGACCCAGTACTTC
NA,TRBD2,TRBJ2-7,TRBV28,CASSYEGLAARPYEQYF,TGTGCCAGCAGTTACGAGGGACTAGCGGCAAGACCGTACGAGCAGTACTTC
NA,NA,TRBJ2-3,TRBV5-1,CASSPGLAPDTQYF,TGCGCCAGCAGCCCAGGACTGGCCCCGGATACGCAGTATTTT
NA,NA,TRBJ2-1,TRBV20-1,CSAGGAGEQFF,TGCAGTGCAGGAGGGGCGGGTGAGCAGTTCTTC
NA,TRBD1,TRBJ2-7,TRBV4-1,CASSLTRGPYEQYF,TGCGCCAGCAGCCTCACCAGGGGGCCCTACGAGCAGTACTTC
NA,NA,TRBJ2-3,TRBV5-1,CASSTGQPSTDTQYF,TGCGCCAGCAGCACCGGACAGCCTAGCACAGATACGCAGTATTTT
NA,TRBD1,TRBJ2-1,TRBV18,CASSPRQGPYNEQFF,TGTGCCAGCTCACCCCGACAGGGACCCTACAATGAGCAGTTCTTC
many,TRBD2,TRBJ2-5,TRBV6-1,CASGGSGGAETQYF,TGTGCCAGCGGGGGGAGCGGGGGGGCGGAGACCCAGTACTTC
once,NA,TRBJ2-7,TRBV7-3,CASSSNRVAMYEQYF,TGTGCCAGCAGCTCAAACAGGGTGGCCATGTACGAGCAGTACTTC
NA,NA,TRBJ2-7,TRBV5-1,CASSLDRSYEQYF,TGCGCCAGCAGCTTGGACCGCTCCTACGAGCAGTACTTC
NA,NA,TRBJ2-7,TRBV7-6,CASSLENGGQDEQYF,TGTGCCAGCAGCTTAGAGAACGGGGGCCAGGACGAGCAGTACTTC
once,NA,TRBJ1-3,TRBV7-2,CASSLDGFSGNTIYF,TGTGCCAGCAGCCTCGACGGCTTCTCTGGAAACACCATATATTTT
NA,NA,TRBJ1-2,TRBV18,CASSPSPGEGSYGYTF,TGTGCCAGCTCACCATCCCCAGGTGAGGGAAGCTATGGCTACACCTTC
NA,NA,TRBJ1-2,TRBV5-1,CASTVDKPNYGYTF,TGCGCCAGCACTGTGGATAAACCTAACTATGGCTACACCTTC
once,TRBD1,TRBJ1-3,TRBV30,CASEQGAGNTIYF,TGTGCCAGCGAACAGGGGGCGGGAAACACCATATATTTT
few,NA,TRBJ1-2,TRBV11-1,CASSNRPHYGYTF,TGTGCCAGCAGCAACAGGCCCCACTATGGCTACACCTTC
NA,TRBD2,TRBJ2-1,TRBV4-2,CASSQAVAGGPDEQFF,TGTGCCAGCAGCCAAGCTGTAGCGGGAGGGCCCGATGAGCAGTTCTTC
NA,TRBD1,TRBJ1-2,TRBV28,CASSRQGLYGYTF,TGTGCCAGCAGTCGACAGGGCCTCTATGGCTACACCTTC
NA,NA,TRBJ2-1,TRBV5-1,CASSDSTSSYNEQFF,TGCGCCAGCTCGGACTCGACCTCCTCCTACAATGAGCAGTTCTTC
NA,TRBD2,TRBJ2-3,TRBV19,CASSSLSGGTSNTDTQYF,TGTGCCAGTAGTTCCCTGAGCGGGGGGACGAGCAACACAGATACGCAGTATTTT
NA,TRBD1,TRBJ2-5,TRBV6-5,CATNPQTGGTETQYF,TGTGCCACCAACCCCCAGACAGGGGGCACCGAGACCCAGTACTTC
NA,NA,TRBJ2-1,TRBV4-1,CASSHPNGGLGSGDEQFF,TGCGCCAGCAGCCACCCAAACGGGGGGCTCGGTTCAGGGGATGAGCAGTTCTTC
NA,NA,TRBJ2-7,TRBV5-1,CASSSGTSNSYEQYF,TGCGCCAGCAGCTCGGGGACATCGAACTCCTACGAGCAGTACTTC
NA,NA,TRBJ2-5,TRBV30,CAWTGASQETQYF,TGTGCCTGGACAGGAGCTTCACAAGAGACCCAGTACTTC
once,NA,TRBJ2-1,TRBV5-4,CASSLVANGEQFF,TGTGCCAGCAGCTTGGTAGCAAACGGGGAGCAGTTCTTC
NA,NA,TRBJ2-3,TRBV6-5,CATRGPGDTQYF,TGTGCCACTCGCGGACCGGGGGATACGCAGTATTTT
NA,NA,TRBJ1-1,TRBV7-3,CASSLASSRTEAFF,TGTGCCAGCAGCTTAGCGTCCTCGCGGACTGAAGCTTTCTTT
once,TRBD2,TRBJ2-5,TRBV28,CASTPAGGEETQYF,TGTGCCAGCACCCCAGCGGGAGGTGAGGAGACCCAGTACTTC